Sequencing of this TCR beta chain was carried out in a study of T cell responses to AZD1222 COVID-19 vaccine. Study conclusions and caveats: Just six or seven AZD1222 recipients tested seropositive at baseline. Repertoire sampling was restricted to post-peak T cell response timepoints.

Only in-frame clones appear in the TCRdb table, and some are missing; sequencing was by immunoSEQ multiplex PCR. The sample has some 150,000 clones; roughly 90% are singletons. The table lists this clone with a count of one. Antigen unknown. Trimming cost V 0 bases and J 4 bases; bases outside gene matches: 5. The CDR3 is made up of 16 amino acids. In germline, CDR1 is SGHRS, CDR2 YFSETQ. The chain recombines TRBV5-1 with TRBJ2-3; TRBD2 matches at 10 bases. The receptor was isolated from an adult in good health. Source: peripheral blood, taken on day 0 of AZD1222 vaccination. DNA of the CDR3: TGCGCCAGCAGCTTGGCTAGCGGGAGATTCGCAGATACGCAGTATTTT. Encoded protein: CASSLASGRFADTQYF. Looking up the rest from reference TRBV5-1 and TRBJ2-3 gives the full variable domain: KAGVTQTPRYLIKTRGQQVTLSCSPISGHRSVSWYQQTPGQGLQFLFEYFSETQRNKGNFPGRFSGRQFSNSRSEMNVSTLELGDSALYLCASSLASGRFADTQYFGPGTRLTVL.